This is a list of T cell receptor beta chains from one sample in a study of blood T cells in healthy people across ages. TCRdb reanalysed the 5' RACE reads using MiXCR and keeps one entry per CDR3 protein. The sample yields about 1.6 million distinct CDR3 sequences, about 31% seen once. Sequenced input: blood. The source is a woman younger than 45 in good health. Each CDR3 is given with its conserved first and last residue. The D gene is left open where the match is weak. Part of the rows lack a size; the others show once, few, many or a class for expanded clones.

J gene	CDR3 length	D gene	V gene	clone size	CDR3 protein	CDR3 DNA
TRBJ2-1	15	TRBD1	TRBV25-1	-	CASSDPGQPFGEQFF	TGTGCCAGCAGTGACCCGGGACAGCCCTTCGGTGAGCAGTTCTTC
TRBJ2-5	14	-	TRBV12-3/TRBV12-4	-	CASGTSRESGTQYF	TGTGCCAGCGGAACCTCGCGCGAAAGTGGGACCCAGTACTTC
TRBJ2-1	15	TRBD1	TRBV14	few	CASSRDRVYYNEQFF	TGTGCCAGCAGTCGCGACAGGGTCTACTACAATGAGCAGTTCTTC
TRBJ1-2	13	TRBD1	TRBV10-3	few	CAISRDRDYGYTF	TGTGCCATCAGTCGGGACAGGGATTATGGCTACACCTTC
TRBJ1-5	16	TRBD1	TRBV5-1	many	CASSLGTGGSNQPQHF	TGTGCCAGCAGCTTAGGGACAGGGGGTAGCAATCAGCCCCAGCATTTT
TRBJ1-2	14	TRBD1	TRBV3-1	-	CASSQDREGYGYTF	TGTGCCAGCAGCCAGGACAGGGAGGGCTATGGCTACACCTTC
TRBJ2-2	16	-	TRBV4-1	few	CASSQGRNGYTGELFF	TGCGCCAGCAGCCAAGGCCGGAACGGATACACCGGGGAGCTGTTTTTT
TRBJ2-7	14	TRBD1	TRBV5-1	-	CASSSTGGCYEQYF	TGCGCCAGCAGCTCGACAGGGGGCTGCTACGAGCAGTACTTC
TRBJ1-2	14	TRBD1	TRBV7-9	-	CVSSSGQGGYGYTF	TGTGTCAGCAGCAGCGGACAGGGTGGTTATGGCTACACCTTC
TRBJ2-7	16	TRBD1	TRBV3-1	-	CASSQVGTGGAYEQYF	TGTGCCAGCAGCCAAGTGGGGACAGGGGGCGCGTACGAGCAGTACTTC
TRBJ2-3	15	-	TRBV24-1	-	CSTSDSSRVPDTQYF	TGTTCCACCAGTGATTCGTCCAGGGTCCCAGATACGCAGTATTTT
TRBJ2-7	15	TRBD2	TRBV6-1	-	CASRQFSGTIYEQYF	TGTGCCAGCCGACAGTTTAGCGGGACAATCTACGAGCAGTACTTC
TRBJ1-2	14	-	TRBV12-3/TRBV12-4	-	CASSQGRANYGYTF	TGTGCCAGCAGTCAAGGACGGGCTAACTATGGCTACACCTTC
TRBJ2-5	14	-	TRBV4-2	many	CASSQDLGRETQYF	TGTGCCAGCAGCCAAGATTTGGGGCGAGAGACCCAGTACTTC
TRBJ2-2	14	-	TRBV5-1	-	CASSLNGGTGERFF	TGCGCCAGCAGCTTGAACGGGGGAACCGGGGAGCGGTTTTTT
TRBJ2-1	19	TRBD2	TRBV20-1	many	CSASIESRTSGGAYNEQFF	TGCAGTGCGTCGATAGAGAGTAGGACTAGCGGGGGGGCCTACAATGAGCAGTTCTTC
TRBJ2-3	15	TRBD2	TRBV9	-	CASSVGTSDSDTQYF	TGTGCCAGCAGCGTAGGGACTAGCGATTCAGATACGCAGTATTTT